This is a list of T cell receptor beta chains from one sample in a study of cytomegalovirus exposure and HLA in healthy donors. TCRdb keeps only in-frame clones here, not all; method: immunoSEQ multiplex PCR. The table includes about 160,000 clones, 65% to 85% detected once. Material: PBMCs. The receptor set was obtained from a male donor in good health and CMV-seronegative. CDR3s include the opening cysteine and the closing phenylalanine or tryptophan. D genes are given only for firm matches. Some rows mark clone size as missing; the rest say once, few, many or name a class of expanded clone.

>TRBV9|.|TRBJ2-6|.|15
CASSPTGFGANVLTF
TGTGCCAGCAGCCCTACAGGGTTTGGGGCCAACGTCCTGACTTTC
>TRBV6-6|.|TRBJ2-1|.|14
CASSYRQANNEQFF
TGTGCCAGCAGTTACCGGCAGGCCAACAATGAGCAGTTCTTC
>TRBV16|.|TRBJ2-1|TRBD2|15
CASSLGLAEYNEQFF
TGTGCCAGCAGCCTCGGACTAGCTGAATACAATGAGCAGTTCTTC
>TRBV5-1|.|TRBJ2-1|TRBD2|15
CASSFGASGGNEQFF
TGCGCCAGCAGCTTTGGGGCTAGCGGGGGCAATGAGCAGTTCTTC
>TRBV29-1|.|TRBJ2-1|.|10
CSVSEIEQFF
TGCAGCGTTTCAGAAATCGAGCAGTTCTTC
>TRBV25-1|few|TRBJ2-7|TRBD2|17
CASSEYKLAGGSYEQYF
TGTGCCAGCAGTGAATATAAGTTAGCGGGGGGGAGCTACGAGCAGTACTTC
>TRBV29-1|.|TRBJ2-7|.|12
CSSVDSSYEQYF
TGCAGCTCCGTGGACAGCTCCTACGAGCAGTACTTC
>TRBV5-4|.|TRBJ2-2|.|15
CASSPDIGNTGELFF
TGTGCCAGCAGCCCGGACATAGGGAACACCGGGGAGCTGTTTTTT
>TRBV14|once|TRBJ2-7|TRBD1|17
CASSQAGTGKQIYEQYF
TGTGCCAGCAGCCAAGCGGGGACAGGAAAGCAGATCTACGAGCAGTACTTC
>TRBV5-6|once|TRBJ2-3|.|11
CASSLTGRQYF
TGTGCCAGCAGCTTGACAGGGAGGCAGTATTTT
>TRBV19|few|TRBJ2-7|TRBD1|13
CASSMDRGREQYF
TGTGCCAGTAGTATGGACAGGGGGCGCGAGCAGTACTTC
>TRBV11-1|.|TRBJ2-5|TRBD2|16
CASSLRKAGGQETQYF
TGTGCCAGCAGCTTACGAAAGGCGGGGGGACAAGAGACCCAGTACTTC
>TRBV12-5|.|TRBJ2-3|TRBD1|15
CASGTDRVVTDTQYF
TGTGCTAGTGGTACGGACAGGGTCGTCACAGATACGCAGTATTTT
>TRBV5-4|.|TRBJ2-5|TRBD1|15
CASSLATGQFETQYF
TGTGCCAGCAGCTTGGCTACGGGACAGTTCGAGACCCAGTACTTC
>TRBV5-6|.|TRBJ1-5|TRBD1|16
CASSFGDRGADQPQHF
TGTGCCAGCAGCTTCGGGGACAGGGGTGCGGATCAGCCCCAGCATTTT
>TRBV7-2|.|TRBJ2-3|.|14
CASSKREWGDTQYF
TGTGCCAGCAGCAAACGGGAGTGGGGAGATACGCAGTATTTT
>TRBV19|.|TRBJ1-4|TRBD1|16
CASSRTGGRTNEKLFF
TGTGCCAGTAGTAGAACAGGGGGTAGAACTAATGAAAAACTGTTTTTT
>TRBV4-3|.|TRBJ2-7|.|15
CASSQGNARGYEQYF
TGCGCCAGCAGCCAAGGAAACGCACGGGGTTACGAGCAGTACTTC
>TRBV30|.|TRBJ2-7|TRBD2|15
CAWGLAGGPGHEQYF
TGTGCCTGGGGACTAGCGGGGGGCCCTGGGCACGAGCAGTACTTC
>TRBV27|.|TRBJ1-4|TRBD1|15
CASSSNRGPNEKLFF
TGTGCCAGCAGTTCCAACAGGGGACCTAATGAAAAACTGTTTTTT
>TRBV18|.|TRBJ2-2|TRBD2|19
CASSPGLWTSGSLTGELFF
TGTGCCAGCTCACCCGGCCTTTGGACTAGCGGGAGCTTGACCGGGGAGCTGTTTTTT
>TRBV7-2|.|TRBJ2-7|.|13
CASSLSPRDEQYF
TGTGCCAGCAGTTTATCCCCCCGGGACGAGCAGTACTTC
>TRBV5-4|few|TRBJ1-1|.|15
CASSSGGGMNTEAFF
TGTGCCAGCAGCTCCGGCGGGGGCATGAACACTGAAGCTTTCTTT
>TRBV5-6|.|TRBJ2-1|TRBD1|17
CASSDWTGGFPINEQFF
TGTGCCAGCAGCGATTGGACAGGGGGTTTTCCAATCAATGAGCAGTTCTTC
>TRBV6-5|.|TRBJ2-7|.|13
CASSYGGSYEQYF
TGTGCCAGCAGTTACGGAGGCTCCTACGAGCAGTACTTC
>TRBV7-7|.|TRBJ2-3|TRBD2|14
CASSQGTSGDTQYF
TGTGCTAGCAGCCAAGGGACTAGCGGGGATACGCAGTATTTT
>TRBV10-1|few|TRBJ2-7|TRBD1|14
CATQSGQGAQEQYF
TGCGCCACACAGTCAGGACAGGGGGCTCAAGAGCAGTACTTC
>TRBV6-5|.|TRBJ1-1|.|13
CASSYVGGTEAFF
TGTGCCAGCAGTTACGTGGGAGGCACTGAAGCTTTCTTT
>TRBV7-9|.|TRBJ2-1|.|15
CASSLGLARYNEQFF
TGTGCCAGCAGCTTAGGGCTAGCGCGTTACAATGAGCAGTTCTTC
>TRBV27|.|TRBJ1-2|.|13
CASSLSMAQGATF
TGTGCCAGCAGTTTATCGATGGCGCAGGGTGCGACCTTC
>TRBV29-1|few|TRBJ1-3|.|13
CSVAGGGGNTIYF
TGCAGCGTTGCCGGGGGAGGCGGAAACACCATATATTTT
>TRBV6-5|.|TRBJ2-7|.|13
CASCRDNSYEQYF
TGTGCCAGCTGCCGGGACAACTCCTACGAGCAGTACTTC
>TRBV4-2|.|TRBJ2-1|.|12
CASYKSRVGKFF
TGTGCCAGCTATAAGTCGAGGGTCGGAAAGTTCTTC
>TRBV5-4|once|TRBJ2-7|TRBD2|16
CASSQAGLAGKYEQYF
TGTGCCAGCAGCCAAGCGGGACTAGCGGGAAAATACGAGCAGTACTTC
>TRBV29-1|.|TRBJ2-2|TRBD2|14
CSVLAGGGTGELFF
TGCAGCGTTTTAGCGGGGGGAGGTACCGGGGAGCTGTTTTTT
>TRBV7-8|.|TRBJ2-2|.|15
CASSLRVQYTGELFF
TGTGCCAGCAGCTTACGCGTACAGTACACCGGGGAGCTGTTTTTT
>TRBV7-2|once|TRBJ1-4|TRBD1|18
CASSFAPTGGGSYEKLFF
TGTGCCAGCAGCTTTGCCCCGACAGGGGGTGGGAGTTATGAAAAACTGTTTTTT
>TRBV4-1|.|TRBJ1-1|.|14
CASSPRLSATEAFF
TGCGCCAGCAGCCCCCGCTTAAGCGCTACTGAAGCTTTCTTT
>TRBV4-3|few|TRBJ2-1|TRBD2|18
CASSQGTSGGAFYNEQFF
TGCGCCAGCAGCCAAGGGACTAGCGGGGGGGCCTTCTACAATGAGCAGTTCTTC
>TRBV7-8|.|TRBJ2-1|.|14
CASSRITRDNEQFF
TGTGCCAGCAGCCGAATTACTAGAGACAATGAGCAGTTCTTC
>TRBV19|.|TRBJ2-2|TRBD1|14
CARGDRGPTGELFF
TGTGCCAGAGGGGACAGGGGGCCCACCGGGGAGCTGTTTTTT
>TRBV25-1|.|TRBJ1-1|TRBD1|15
CASSAPGQTNTEAFF
TGTGCCAGCAGTGCCCCGGGACAGACGAACACTGAAGCTTTCTTT
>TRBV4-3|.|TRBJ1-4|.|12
CASSQTHEKLFF
TGCGCCAGCAGCCAGACACACGAAAAACTGTTTTTT
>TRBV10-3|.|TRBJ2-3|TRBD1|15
CAISPPGQSTDTQYF
TGTGCCATCAGTCCCCCGGGACAGAGCACAGATACGCAGTATTTT
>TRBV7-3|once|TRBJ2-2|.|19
CASSLVPWTAGQNTGELFF
TGTGCCAGCAGCTTAGTTCCGTGGACGGCGGGGCAAAACACCGGGGAGCTGTTTTTT
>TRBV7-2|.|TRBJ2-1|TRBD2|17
CASSLRLTSGGNNEQFF
TGTGCCAGCAGCTTAAGATTGACTAGCGGGGGGAACAATGAGCAGTTCTTC
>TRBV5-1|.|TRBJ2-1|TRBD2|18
CASSAGLAGAIHYNEQFF
TGCGCCAGCAGCGCGGGACTAGCGGGAGCAATTCACTACAATGAGCAGTTCTTC
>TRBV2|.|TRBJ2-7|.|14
CASRLRHLTYEQYF
TGTGCCAGCAGGCTGCGACATCTAACCTACGAGCAGTACTTC
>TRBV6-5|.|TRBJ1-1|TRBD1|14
CASSRGTGNTEAFF
TGTGCCAGCAGCCGCGGGACAGGGAACACTGAAGCTTTCTTT
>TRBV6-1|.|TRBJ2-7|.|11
CVSSAAYEQYF
TGTGTCAGCAGTGCCGCCTACGAGCAGTACTTC
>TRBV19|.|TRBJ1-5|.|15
CASSPQARVNQPQHF
TGTGCCAGTAGTCCCCAGGCCAGGGTTAATCAGCCCCAGCATTTT
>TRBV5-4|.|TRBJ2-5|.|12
CASSLPKETQYF
TGTGCCAGCAGCTTGCCCAAAGAGACCCAGTACTTC
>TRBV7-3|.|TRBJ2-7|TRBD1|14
CASRQDRNSYEQYF
TGTGCCAGCAGACAGGACAGGAACTCCTACGAGCAGTACTTC
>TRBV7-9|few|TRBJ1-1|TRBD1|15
CASSLGDRLNTEAFF
TGTGCCAGCAGCTTAGGGGACAGATTGAACACTGAAGCTTTCTTT
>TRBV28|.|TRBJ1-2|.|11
CASTAAGGYTF
TGTGCCAGCACCGCCGCAGGCGGCTACACCTTC
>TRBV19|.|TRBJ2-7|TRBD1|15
CASSPDRGPTYEQYF
TGTGCCAGTAGCCCGGACAGGGGGCCGACCTACGAGCAGTACTTC